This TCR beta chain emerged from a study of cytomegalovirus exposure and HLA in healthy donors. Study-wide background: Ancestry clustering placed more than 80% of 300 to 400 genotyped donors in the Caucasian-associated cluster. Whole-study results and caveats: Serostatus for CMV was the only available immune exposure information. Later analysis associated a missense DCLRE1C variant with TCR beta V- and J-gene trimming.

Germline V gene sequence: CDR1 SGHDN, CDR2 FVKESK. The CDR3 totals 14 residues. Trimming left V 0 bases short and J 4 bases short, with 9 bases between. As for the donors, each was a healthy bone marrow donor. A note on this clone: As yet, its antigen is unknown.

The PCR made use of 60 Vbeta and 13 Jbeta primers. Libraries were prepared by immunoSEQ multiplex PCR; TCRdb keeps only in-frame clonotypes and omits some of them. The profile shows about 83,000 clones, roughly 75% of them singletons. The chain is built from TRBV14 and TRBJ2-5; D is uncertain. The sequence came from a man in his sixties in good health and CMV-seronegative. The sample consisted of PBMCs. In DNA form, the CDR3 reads TGTGCCAGCAGCCAAGATTGGAGCAGAGAGACCCAGTACTTC. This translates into CASSQDWSRETQYF.